The 26 T cell receptor beta chains presented below share a single source sample, sequenced in a study of blood T cell repertoires in COVID-19. Profiled with immunoSEQ multiplex PCR; TCRdb holds only in-frame clones, not every one. The data contain about 59,000 clones, 75% to 95% of them singletons. The material sequenced was peripheral blood. All receptors come from an elderly man with acute or convalescent COVID-19.

V and J are TRBV3-1 (or the pseudogene TRBV3-2) and TRBJ2-6, with D uncertain. The germline gives CDR1 LGHDT, CDR2 YNNKEL (reference sequence). The CDR3 totals 17 residues. V lost 1 base and J lost 5, with 15 bases in between. CDR3 DNA: TGTGCCAGCAGCCAAGGTACCGCCACTCTTCGGGCCAACGTCCTGACTTTC. This translates into CASSQGTATLRANVLTF.

The chain couples TRBV28 to TRBJ1-5, with TRBD1 matching 7 bases. With V trimmed by 4 bases and J by 2 bases, 8 bases remained unmatched. CDR1 MDHEN and CDR2 SYDVKM come from the germline V gene. The length of the CDR3 is 16 residues. DNA of the CDR3: TGTGCCAGCAGTTCCCACCTAGGGGGCGGCAATCAGCCCCAGCATTTT. It is translated as CASSSHLGGGNQPQHF.

The DNA for the CDR3 is TGTGCCAGCAGTCCTACCTCGGGGGGGCCGACAGATACGCAGTATTTT. As protein: CASSPTSGGPTDTQYF. The rearrangement joins TRBV27 to TRBJ2-3; 8 nucleotides line up with TRBD2. The CDR3 is 16 amino acids. The germline V gene encodes CDR1 MNHEY and CDR2 SMNVEV (reference sequence). V dropped 5 bases and J dropped 3; count of bases not matched to a gene: 10.

The chain uses TRBV30 and TRBJ1-3; 8 bases are a match to TRBD1. CDR3 length equals 16 residues. Germline-derived CDR1 and CDR2 are GTSNPN and SVGIG (reference sequence). V dropped 0 bases and J dropped 3; count of bases not matched to a gene: 7. The CDR3 sequence: CAWSVKGTGLGNTIYF. CDR3 sequence (DNA): TGTGCCTGGAGTGTAAAGGGGACAGGCCTTGGAAACACCATATATTTT.

This clone was seen a few times. The rearrangement links TRBV6-5 to TRBJ1-3; no definite D call. V lost 5 bases and J 0 bases, leaving 8 bases between the germline ends. The CDR3 loop spans 14 amino acids. The germline V gene has CDR1 MNHEY and CDR2 SVGAGI. CDR3 nucleotides: TGTGCCAGCAGTAGGCAGGTCTCTGGAAACACCATATATTTT. Protein product: CASSRQVSGNTIYF.

The chain is built from TRBV5-1 and TRBJ2-2; tentative D call: TRBD2 (7 bases). Germline V gene sequence: CDR1 SGHRS, CDR2 YFSETQ. With 6 bases removed from V and 4 bases from J, the gap between germline ends came to 10 bases. The CDR3 totals 13 residues. CDR3 coding DNA: TGCGCCAGCACGGGGGGCACCACCGGGGAGCTGTTTTTT. The encoded protein is CASTGGTTGELFF.

The rearrangement joins TRBV5-1 to TRBJ1-3; the D gene is possibly TRBD1 (5 bases). The CDR3 sequence is 16 residues long. The V gene lost 0 bases and the J gene lost 2 bases, with 12 bases spanning the gap. The germline V gene has CDR1 SGHRS and CDR2 YFSETQ. The CDR3 DNA is TGCGCCAGCAGCTTGGCCCAGGGAACGACTGGAAACACCATATATTTT. Encoded protein: CASSLAQGTTGNTIYF. The variable domain in full, completed from reference TRBV5-1 and TRBJ1-3, reads KAGVTQTPRYLIKTRGQQVTLSCSPISGHRSVSWYQQTPGQGLQFLFEYFSETQRNKGNFPGRFSGRQFSNSRSEMNVSTLELGDSALYLCASSLAQGTTGNTIYFGEGSWLTVV.

The V and J genes are TRBV9 and TRBJ1-1; 7 positions match TRBD1. Trimming took 4 bases from V and 2 from J; bases not matched to a gene: 5. The V gene's germline CDR1 is SGDLS and CDR2 YYNGEE. The CDR3 extends over 14 amino acids. The CDR3 DNA is TGTGCCAGCAGCCGAGGACAGGTTAACACTGAAGCTTTCTTT. This encodes CASSRGQVNTEAFF. Full variable domain (rest looked up from reference TRBV9 and TRBJ1-1): DSGVTQTPKHLITATGQRVTLRCSPRSGDLSVYWYQQSLDQGLQFLIQYYNGEERAKGNILERFSAQQFPDLHSELNLSSLELGDSALYFCASSRGQVNTEAFFGQGTRLTVV.

The chain combines TRBV2 with TRBJ1-5; TRBD1 matches at 8 bases. V lost 8 bases and J lost 4; bases outside the gene matches: 1. This CDR3 is 12 amino acids long. Germline lookup yields CDR1 SNHLY and CDR2 FYNNEI. CDR3 loop: CASGDRNQPQHF. CDR3 sequence (DNA): TGTGCCAGCGGGGACAGGAATCAGCCCCAGCATTTT. Supplemented by reference TRBV2 and TRBJ1-5, the full variable domain reads EPEVTQTPSHQVTQMGQEVILRCVPISNHLYFYWYRQILGQKVEFLVSFYNNEISEKSEIFDDQFSVERPDGSNFTLKIRSTKLEDSAMYFCASGDRNQPQHFGDGTRLSIL.

The chain has TRBV7-9 and TRBJ1-2, with 8 nucleotides matching TRBD1. J was trimmed by 6 bases and V by 5 bases; bases with no gene match: 14. Germline CDR1 is SEHNR and CDR2 is FQNEAQ (reference sequence). The CDR3 sequence is 16 residues long. The CDR3 nucleotides are TGTGCCAGCAGCCCCCGGAGGACAGGGCATAAAGATGGCTACACCTTC. Its translation: CASSPRRTGHKDGYTF.

The J gene is TRBJ2-2, the V gene TRBV2; 8 nucleotides align to TRBD2. CDR1 and CDR2 from the germline V gene are SNHLY and FYNNEI. V dropped 3 bases and J dropped 9; count of bases not matched to a gene: 9. The CDR3 runs 15 residues. The CDR3 is CASSDGGAGSRELFF. DNA for the CDR3: TGTGCCAGCAGTGACGGGGGGGCCGGGTCCCGGGAGCTGTTTTTT.

CDR3 in amino acids: CASSRREGEGEAFF. The CDR3 DNA reads TGTGCCAGCAGCCGCCGCGAGGGGGAAGGTGAAGCTTTCTTT. This chain joins TRBV4-2 and TRBJ1-1; perhaps TRBD1 as D (6 bases). This CDR3 is 14 amino acids long. Trimming removed 4 bases from V and 7 bases from J, with 16 bases in between. The germline V gene has CDR1 LGHNA and CDR2 YNFKEQ.

V and J are TRBV5-8 and TRBJ2-7, with D maybe TRBD1 (5 bases). This CDR3 contains 15 residues. V was pared by 1 base and J by 6 bases, with 17 bases between. CDR1 SGHTS and CDR2 YDEGEE come from the germline V gene. CDR3 nucleotides: TGTGCCAGCAGCTTGTCGATCTGGGCAGGGCTCGAGCAGTACTTC. Translated, it gives CASSLSIWAGLEQYF.

The chain is built from TRBV5-1 and TRBJ1-4; D is undetermined. Trimming left V 0 bases short and J 4 bases short, with 10 bases between. This CDR3 is built from 15 residues. The germline V gene has CDR1 SGHRS and CDR2 YFSETQ. CDR3 region: CASSLGVANNEKLFF. The CDR3 bases are TGCGCCAGCAGCTTGGGGGTAGCTAATAATGAAAAACTGTTTTTT.

The genes are TRBV18 and TRBJ2-3, with 9 bases aligning to TRBD2. Losses at the gene ends were 1 base for V and 2 bases for J; bases not matched to a gene: 7. From germline, CDR1 is KGHSH and CDR2 LQKENI. The CDR3 covers 17 residues. The CDR3 reads CASSPLGIAGDTDTQYF. The CDR3 DNA sequence: TGTGCCAGCTCACCACTGGGTATAGCGGGGGACACAGATACGCAGTATTTT. Supplemented by reference TRBV18 and TRBJ2-3, the full variable domain reads NAGVMQNPRHLVRRRGQEARLRCSPMKGHSHVYWYRQLPEEGLKFMVYLQKENIIDESGMPKERFSAEFPKEGPSILRIQQVVRGDSAAYFCASSPLGIAGDTDTQYFGPGTRLTVL.

In this sample, this clone turned up once. This chain links TRBV11-3 with TRBJ2-5; 11 bases are shared with TRBD1. CDR3 length: 15 residues. J was trimmed by 4 bases and V by 5 bases; bases with no gene match: 6. CDR1 and CDR2 (germline): SGHNT, YENEEA. The CDR3 region is CASSQGQGAGETQYF. The CDR3 coding sequence is TGTGCCAGCAGCCAAGGACAGGGGGCAGGAGAGACCCAGTACTTC.

CDR3 residues: CASTRDRGDYGYTF. In DNA, the CDR3 is TGTGCCAGCACCCGGGACAGGGGGGACTATGGCTACACCTTC. The chain couples TRBV28 to TRBJ1-2; TRBD1 matches 11 bases. CDR1 is MDHEN and CDR2 is SYDVKM in the germline V gene. There are 14 residues in the CDR3. Trimming cost V 7 bases and J 3 bases; bases outside gene matches: 4.

This clone was seen only a few times. The genes are TRBV30 and TRBJ1-5, with a possible D match to TRBD1 (5 bases). Germline loops: CDR1 GTSNPN, CDR2 SVGIG (reference sequence). This CDR3 contains 16 residues. V was trimmed by 0 bases and J by 2 bases, leaving 14 bases between them. The CDR3 nucleotides are TGTGCCTGGAGTGTACGAGAAGGGGCCGGCAATCAGCCCCAGCATTTT. Protein sequence: CAWSVREGAGNQPQHF.

The sample holds one count of this clone. The CDR3 DNA reads as TGCGCCAGCAGCTGGGGACAGCACGAGCAGTACTTC. Amino acid sequence: CASSWGQHEQYF. V gene TRBV5-1 combines with J gene TRBJ2-7; 7 nucleotides align to TRBD1. The CDR3 has 12 amino acids. V was clipped by 3 bases and J by 5 bases; unmatched bases: 2. The V gene's germline CDR1 is SGHRS and CDR2 YFSETQ. The whole variable domain, filled in from reference TRBV5-1 and TRBJ2-7, reads KAGVTQTPRYLIKTRGQQVTLSCSPISGHRSVSWYQQTPGQGLQFLFEYFSETQRNKGNFPGRFSGRQFSNSRSEMNVSTLELGDSALYLCASSWGQHEQYFGPGTRLTVT.

In its sample, this clone ranks as medium-sized. The chain recombines TRBV5-8 with TRBJ1-1, with D possibly matching TRBD1 (5 bases). This CDR3 has 13 amino acids. CDR1 and CDR2 (germline): SGHTS, YDEGEE. V lost 0 bases and J lost 11, with 14 bases in between. The CDR3 nucleotides read TGTGCCAGCAGCTTGGGAGCTTCGGGGGTCGCTTTCTTT. Residues: CASSLGASGVAFF.

The genes are TRBV7-3 and TRBJ2-3, with D possibly being TRBD2 (5 bases). The CDR3 consists of 13 residues. Germline lookup yields CDR1 SGHTA and CDR2 FQGTGA. Trimming took 5 bases from V and 5 from J, leaving 11 bases between them. The CDR3 loop is CASSPPRGDTQYF. The DNA of the CDR3 is TGTGCCAGCAGCCCCCCCCGGGGAGATACGCAGTATTTT.

The V gene is TRBV3-1 (or the pseudogene TRBV3-2), the J gene TRBJ1-2, with 9 bases identical to TRBD1. The CDR3 is 15 amino acids. The germline gives CDR1 LGHDT, CDR2 YNNKEL (reference sequence). V shed 1 base, J shed 2 bases, and the junction held 2 bases outside the gene matches. DNA of the CDR3: TGTGCCAGCAGCCAAGCCGGGACAGGGAACTATGGCTACACCTTC. Translation gives CASSQAGTGNYGYTF.

This chain uses TRBV2 with TRBJ1-5, with 8 nucleotides matching TRBD1. Losses at the gene ends were 11 bases for V and 4 bases for J; bases not matched to a gene: 7. Germline CDR1 reads SNHLY; CDR2 reads FYNNEI. This CDR3 is 13 amino acids long. The CDR3 reads CAVGQGDNQPQHF. CDR3 bases: TGTGCCGTCGGACAGGGAGATAATCAGCCCCAGCATTTT.

This chain links TRBV12-3 or TRBV12-4 with TRBJ2-7, with D uncertain. The V end was cut by 3 bases, the J end by 1 base, with 7 bases between. The CDR3 loop spans 13 amino acids. CDR3 nucleotide sequence: TGTGCCAGCAGTTTTCAGCGATCCTACGAGCAGTACTTC. Protein product: CASSFQRSYEQYF.

A remark on this clone: This specimen includes other DNA sequences encoding the same CDR3. The CDR3: CSASPGDQPQHF. As DNA, the CDR3 is TGCAGTGCTAGTCCGGGGGATCAGCCCCAGCATTTT. This rearrangement joins TRBV20-1 to TRBJ1-5; weak D call: TRBD1 (5 bases). V lost 3 bases and J lost 5, with 8 bases in between. Germline V gene lookup returns CDR1 DFQATT and CDR2 SNEGSKA (reference sequence). This CDR3 region has 12 residues.

The V and J genes are TRBV28 and TRBJ1-3; 10 bases are shared with TRBD1. The CDR3 is made up of 14 amino acids. Germline CDR1 MDHEN, CDR2 SYDVKM. V lost 6 bases to trimming and J lost 11 bases; unmatched junction nucleotides: 10. CDR3 nucleotides: TGTGCCAGCAGCCCGGGACAGGGGTCGATCTCCATATATTTT. As protein: CASSPGQGSISIYF.